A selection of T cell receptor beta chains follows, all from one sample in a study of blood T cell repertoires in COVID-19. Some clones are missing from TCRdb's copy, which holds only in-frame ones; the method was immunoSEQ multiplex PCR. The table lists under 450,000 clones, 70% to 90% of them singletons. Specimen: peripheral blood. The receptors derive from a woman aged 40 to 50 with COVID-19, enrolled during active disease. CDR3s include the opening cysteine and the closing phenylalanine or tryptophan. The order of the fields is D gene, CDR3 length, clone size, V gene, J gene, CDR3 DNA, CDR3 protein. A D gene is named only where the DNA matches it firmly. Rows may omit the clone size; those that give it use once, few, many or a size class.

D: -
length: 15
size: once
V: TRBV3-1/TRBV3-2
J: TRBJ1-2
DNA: TGTGCCAGCAGCCCCACCAAAAAGGGACAATTCGGCTACACCTTC
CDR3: CASSPTKKGQFGYTF

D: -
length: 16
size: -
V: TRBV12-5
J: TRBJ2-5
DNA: TGTGCTAGTGGTTTGGTACTGGGGGGACAGCAAGAGACCCAGTACTTC
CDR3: CASGLVLGGQQETQYF

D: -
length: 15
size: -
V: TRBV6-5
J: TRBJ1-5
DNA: TGTGCCAGCAGACTGACAGGACTTAGCAATCAGCCCCAGCATTTT
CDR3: CASRLTGLSNQPQHF

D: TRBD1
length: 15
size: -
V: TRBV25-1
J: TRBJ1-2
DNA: TGTGCCAGCAGTAACCGGGACAGGGATAACTATGGCTACACCTTC
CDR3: CASSNRDRDNYGYTF

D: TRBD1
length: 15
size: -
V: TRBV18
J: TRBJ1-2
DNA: TGTGCCAGCTCATCCCGGACAGGGAGGAGCGAGGGCTACACCTTC
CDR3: CASSSRTGRSEGYTF

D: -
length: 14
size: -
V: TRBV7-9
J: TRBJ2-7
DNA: TGTGCCAGCAGCCCCCAGACGACACCCTACGAGCAGTACTTC
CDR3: CASSPQTTPYEQYF

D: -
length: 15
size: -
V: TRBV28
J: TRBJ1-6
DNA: TGTGCCAGCAGCTCCGGACAGCTCGGTAATTCACCCCTCCACTTT
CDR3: CASSSGQLGNSPLHF

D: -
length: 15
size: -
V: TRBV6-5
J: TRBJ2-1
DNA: TGTGCCAGCCCCCCCGGGGGGCCCTCCTACAATGAGCAGTTCTTC
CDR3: CASPPGGPSYNEQFF

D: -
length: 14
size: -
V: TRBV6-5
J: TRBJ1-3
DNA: TGTGCCAGCAGTTACTCGGGTGAGGAGGGCACCATATATTTT
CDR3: CASSYSGEEGTIYF

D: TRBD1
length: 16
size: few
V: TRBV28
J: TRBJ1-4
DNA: TGTGCCAGCAGTTTATTTTACAGGGGTGCCTATGAAAAACTGTTTTTT
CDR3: CASSLFYRGAYEKLFF

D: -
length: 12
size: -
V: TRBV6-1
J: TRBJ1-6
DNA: TGTGCCAGCAGGGAAGGGACAACCCCCCTCCACTTT
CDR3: CASREGTTPLHF

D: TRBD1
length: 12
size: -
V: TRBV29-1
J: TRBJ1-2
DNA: TGCAGCGTGTGGACAGGAAACTATGGCTACACCTTC
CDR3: CSVWTGNYGYTF

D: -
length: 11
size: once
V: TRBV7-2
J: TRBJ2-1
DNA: TGTGCCAGCAGCTTACAGGGCCTGCAGTTCTTC
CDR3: CASSLQGLQFF

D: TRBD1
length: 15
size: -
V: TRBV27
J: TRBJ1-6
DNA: TGTGCCAGCAGTTTTCGGACAGGGCCAAATTCACCCCTCCACTTT
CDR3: CASSFRTGPNSPLHF

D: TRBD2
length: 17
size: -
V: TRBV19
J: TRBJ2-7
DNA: TGTGCCAGTAGTTTTTTTTTAGCGGGGGGCCGAACCTACGAGCAGTACTTC
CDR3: CASSFFLAGGRTYEQYF

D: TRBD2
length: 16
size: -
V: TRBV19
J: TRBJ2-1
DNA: TGTGCCAGTAGTCTCCTGACTAGCGGGGGGGCGAATGAGCAGTTCTTC
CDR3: CASSLLTSGGANEQFF